This TCR beta chain was recorded in a study of blood T cell repertoires in COVID-19. Study at large: Nucleic acid was either cDNA or gDNA, and it came from T cells, B-cell-depleted T cells, or PBMCs.

Data came from immunoSEQ multiplex PCR; TCRdb stores just in-frame clones and leaves some out. The table lists about 150,000 clones, 85% to 90% of them singletons. CDR3 size: 14 residues. Trimming stripped 3 bases from V and 6 bases from J, with 12 bases between. CDR1 is LNHDA and CDR2 is SQIVND in the germline V gene (reference sequence). The clonotype originates from a woman between 45 and 65 years old who had recovered from COVID-19. This chain links TRBV19 with TRBJ1-5, with a tentative D call TRBD1 (6 bases). Sequencing used PBMCs or T cells enriched from blood (not recorded which). In DNA, the CDR3 is TGTGCCAGTAGTATCCCAGGGGTCCGTCAGCCCCAGCATTTT. This gives the protein CASSIPGVRQPQHF. The full variable domain, in which reference TRBV19 and TRBJ1-5 provide the parts outside the CDR3, is DGGITQSPKYLFRKEGQNVTLSCEQNLNHDAMYWYRQDPGQGLRLIYYSQIVNDFQKGDIAEGYSVSREKKESFPLTVTSAQKNPTAFYLCASSIPGVRQPQHFGDGTRLSIL.